Following are 16 T cell receptor beta chains from one sample sequenced in a study of early stage breast cancer tumors. Measured with immunoSEQ multiplex PCR; TCRdb has only the in-frame clones, and not every one. Of roughly 53,000 clones detected, 90% to 95% appear once; the ten largest clones hold around 5%. Sequenced: blood. These TCRs come from a person in their 70s with breast cancer.

The chain couples TRBV2 to TRBJ2-1; 13 bases fit TRBD2. CDR3 length: 15 residues. The V gene's germline CDR1 is SNHLY and CDR2 FYNNEI. The J segment lost 8 bases and the V segment lost 2 bases, leaving 3 bases of the junction unmatched. The CDR3, as DNA: TGTGCCAGCAGTGAATGGACTAGCGGGAGCGATGAGCAGTTCTTC. As protein: CASSEWTSGSDEQFF. Filled out from reference TRBV2 and TRBJ2-1, the complete variable domain reads EPEVTQTPSHQVTQMGQEVILRCVPISNHLYFYWYRQILGQKVEFLVSFYNNEISEKSEIFDDQFSVERPDGSNFTLKIRSTKLEDSAMYFCASSEWTSGSDEQFFGPGTRLTVL.

V and J are TRBV9 and TRBJ2-1; D might be TRBD2 (6 bases). CDR3 length equals 14 residues. Germline V gene lookup returns CDR1 SGDLS and CDR2 YYNGEE. V gave up 1 base and J gave up 7 bases, with 12 bases separating them. In nucleotides, the CDR3 is TGTGCCAGCAGCGTACGCGGGACGGATAATGAGCAGTTCTTC. Translated: CASSVRGTDNEQFF.

In its sample, this clone was seen a few times. The chain is built from TRBV4-1 and TRBJ2-7; TRBD1 aligns across 7 bases. The CDR3 runs 15 residues. Trimming at V came to 1 base and at J to 6 bases, leaving 9 bases not matched to a gene. Germline CDR1 reads MGHRA; CDR2 reads YSYEKL. The CDR3 nucleotides are TGCGCCAGCAGCCAAGCGACAGGGATCCGTGGCGAGCAGTACTTC. The encoded protein is CASSQATGIRGEQYF.

This chain's CDR3 is CASSQDLVARAGFQFF. The CDR3 nucleotides read TGCGCCAGCAGCCAAGATCTGGTGGCACGTGCGGGATTCCAGTTCTTC. This chain connects TRBV4-3 to TRBJ2-1; possibly TRBD2 for D (6 bases). V shed 0 bases and J shed 13 bases, with 22 bases lying between them. The CDR3 has 16 residues. Germline CDR1 LGHNA, CDR2 YSLEER.

The J gene is TRBJ2-7, the V gene TRBV7-8; 7 bases align to TRBD1. V lost 5 bases to trimming and J lost 7 bases; unmatched junction nucleotides: 8. Germline V lookup: CDR1 SGHVS, CDR2 FQNEAQ. The length of the CDR3 is 13 residues. The CDR3 nucleotides read TGTGCCAGCAGCCCGACAGGGCTGGGAGAGCAGTACTTC. Translation gives CASSPTGLGEQYF.

The chain links TRBV10-2 to TRBJ2-7; TRBD2 is a possible D gene (5 bases). The length of the CDR3 is 11 residues. Germline lookup yields CDR1 WSHSY and CDR2 SAAADI. V lost 6 bases to trimming and J lost 4 bases, with 7 bases between them. In nucleotides, the CDR3 is TGCGCCAGCAGCAGGAGGTACGAGCAGTACTTC. Protein product: CASSRRYEQYF.

V usage is TRBV6-5 and J usage is TRBJ1-6, with D hard to call. Germline CDR1 reads MNHEY; CDR2 reads SVGAGI. The CDR3 is 14 residues long. V lost 6 bases and J lost 9, with 15 bases in between. CDR3 bases: TGTGCCAGCAGCTCCGTCGGGGAGGGTTCACCCCTCCACTTT. Its translation is CASSSVGEGSPLHF.

The gene calls are TRBV7-6 and TRBJ1-4; D gene uncertain. Trimming removed 5 bases at V and 5 bases at J, with 15 bases between. Per the germline V gene, CDR1 is SGHVS and CDR2 is FNYEAQ. This CDR3 comprises 15 residues. CDR3 nucleotides: TGTGCCAGCAGCGAACCACGGATGAGGAATGAAAAACTGTTTTTT. Protein: CASSEPRMRNEKLFF.

The chain joins TRBV5-1 to TRBJ2-5; 9 bases are a match to TRBD2. CDR3 length: 15 residues. The germline CDR1 and CDR2 sequences are SGHRS and YFSETQ. The V segment lost 4 bases and the J segment 4 bases; nucleotides outside the gene matches: 8. The CDR3 region has the DNA TGCGCCAGCAGCGCCAATAGCGGGGGCGGAGAGACCCAGTACTTC. It encodes CASSANSGGGETQYF.

This chain uses TRBV5-1 with TRBJ2-7; 7 bases align to TRBD1. From germline, CDR1 is SGHRS and CDR2 YFSETQ. The length of the CDR3 is 14 residues. The J segment lost 5 bases and the V segment lost 0 bases, leaving 5 bases of the junction unmatched. The CDR3 bases are TGCGCCAGCAGCTTGGGGGACAGCACCAACGAGCAGTACTTC. Its translation: CASSLGDSTNEQYF.

The chain uses TRBV5-1 and TRBJ2-1; a possible D gene is TRBD2 (6 bases). The germline V gene encodes CDR1 SGHRS and CDR2 YFSETQ. V was cut by 5 bases and J by 5 bases, with 14 bases left in between. The CDR3 sequence is 14 residues long. DNA of the CDR3: TGCGCCAGCAGGGGGGACTCATCTAACAATGAGCAGTTCTTC. Its protein product is CASRGDSSNNEQFF.

DNA for the CDR3: TGTGCCAGCAGTTACGGTACAGGGGCCTGGTACGAGCAGTACTTC. Translation gives CASSYGTGAWYEQYF. The genes are TRBV6-5 and TRBJ2-7; 7 nucleotides match TRBD1. Losses at the gene ends were 2 bases for V and 4 bases for J; bases not matched to a gene: 8. Germline assignment: CDR1 MNHEY and CDR2 SVGAGI. CDR3 length: 15 residues.

V is TRBV5-4 and J is TRBJ2-1; D is unresolved. Per the germline V gene, CDR1 is SGHNT and CDR2 is YYREEE (reference sequence). Deletions cut 2 bases from V and 8 bases from J, with 20 bases between. The CDR3 spans 16 residues. The CDR3 here is CASSFSGFGIRDEQFF. CDR3 nucleotides: TGTGCCAGCAGCTTCTCGGGTTTCGGAATTCGGGATGAGCAGTTCTTC.

This sequence joins TRBV7-2 and TRBJ1-1, with D tentatively TRBD1 (5 bases). Trimming stripped 3 bases from V and 7 bases from J, with 9 bases between. The CDR3 consists of 12 residues. Germline-derived CDR1 and CDR2 are SGHTA and FQGNSA. CDR3 nucleotides: TGTGCCAGCAGCTTGACAGCGGGTGAAGCTTTCTTT. Residues: CASSLTAGEAFF. Using reference TRBV7-2 and TRBJ1-1 for the parts outside the CDR3, the full variable domain is GAGVSQSPSNKVTEKGKDVELRCDPISGHTALYWYRQSLGQGLEFLIYFQGNSAPDKSGLPSDRFSAERTGGSVSTLTIQRTQQEDSAVYLCASSLTAGEAFFGQGTRLTVV.

The V gene is TRBV5-4, the J gene TRBJ2-7, with D possibly matching TRBD2 (6 bases). CDR3 length equals 13 residues. V shed 0 bases and J shed 6 bases, with 10 bases lying between them. CDR1 is SGHNT, CDR2 YYREEE, per germline (reference sequence). This chain's CDR3 is CASSLGQRAEQYF. In DNA, the CDR3 is TGTGCCAGCAGCTTGGGACAGCGGGCCGAGCAGTACTTC.

The chain employs TRBV14 and TRBJ2-7; D is possibly TRBD2 (6 bases). Germline V CDR1 and CDR2: SGHDN, FVKESK. CDR3 length equals 12 residues. Trimming pared 10 bases from V and 5 bases from J, leaving 15 bases between. CDR3 loop: CATSRGGNEQYF. In nucleotides, the CDR3 is TGTGCCACAAGCAGAGGAGGGAACGAGCAGTACTTC.